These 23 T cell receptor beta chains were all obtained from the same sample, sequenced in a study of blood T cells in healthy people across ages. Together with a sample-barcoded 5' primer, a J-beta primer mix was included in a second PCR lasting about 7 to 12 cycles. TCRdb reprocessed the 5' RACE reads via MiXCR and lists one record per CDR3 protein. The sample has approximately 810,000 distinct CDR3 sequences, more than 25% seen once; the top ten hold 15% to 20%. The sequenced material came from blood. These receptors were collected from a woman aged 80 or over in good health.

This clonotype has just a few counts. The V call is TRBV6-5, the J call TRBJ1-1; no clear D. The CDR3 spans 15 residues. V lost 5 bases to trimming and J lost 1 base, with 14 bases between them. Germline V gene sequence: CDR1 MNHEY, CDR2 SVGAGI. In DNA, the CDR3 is TGTGCCAGCAGTACCCTCGGACTCTCGAACACTGAAGCTTTCTTT. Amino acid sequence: CASSTLGLSNTEAFF.

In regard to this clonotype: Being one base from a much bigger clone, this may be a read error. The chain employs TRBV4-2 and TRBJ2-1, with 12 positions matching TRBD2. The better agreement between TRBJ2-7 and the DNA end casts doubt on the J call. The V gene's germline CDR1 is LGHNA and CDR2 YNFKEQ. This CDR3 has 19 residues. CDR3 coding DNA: TGTGCCAGCAGCCAAAAGCTAGCGGGGGGGCGGGGCACCTACAATGAGCAGTACTTC. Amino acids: CASSQKLAGGRGTYNEQYF.

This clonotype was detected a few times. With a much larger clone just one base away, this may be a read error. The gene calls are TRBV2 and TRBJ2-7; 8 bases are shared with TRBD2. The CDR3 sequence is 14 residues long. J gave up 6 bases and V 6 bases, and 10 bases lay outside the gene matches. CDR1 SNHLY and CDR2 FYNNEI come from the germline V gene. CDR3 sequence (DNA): TGTGCCAGCAGCACCCAGCGGGGGTGCTCCGAGCAGTACTTC. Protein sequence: CASSTQRGCSEQYF.

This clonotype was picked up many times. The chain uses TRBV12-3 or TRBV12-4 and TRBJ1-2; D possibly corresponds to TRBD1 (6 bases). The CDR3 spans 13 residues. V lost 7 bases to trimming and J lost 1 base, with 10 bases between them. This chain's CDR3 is CASTLDSNYGYTF. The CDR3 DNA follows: TGTGCCAGCACCTTGGACAGTAACTATGGCTACACCTTC.

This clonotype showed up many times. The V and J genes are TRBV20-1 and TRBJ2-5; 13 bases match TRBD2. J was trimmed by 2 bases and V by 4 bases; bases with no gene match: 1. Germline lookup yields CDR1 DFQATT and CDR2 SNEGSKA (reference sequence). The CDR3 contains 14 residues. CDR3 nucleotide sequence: TGCAGTGCTATGGGACTAGCGGGGCAAGAGACCCAGTACTTC. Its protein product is CSAMGLAGQETQYF.

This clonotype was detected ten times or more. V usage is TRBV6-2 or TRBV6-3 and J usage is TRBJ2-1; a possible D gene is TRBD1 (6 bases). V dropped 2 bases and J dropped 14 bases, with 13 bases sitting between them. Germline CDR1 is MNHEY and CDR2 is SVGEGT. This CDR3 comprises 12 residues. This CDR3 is CASSYGQGMKFF. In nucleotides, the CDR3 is TGTGCCAGCAGTTACGGCCAGGGGATGAAGTTCTTC.

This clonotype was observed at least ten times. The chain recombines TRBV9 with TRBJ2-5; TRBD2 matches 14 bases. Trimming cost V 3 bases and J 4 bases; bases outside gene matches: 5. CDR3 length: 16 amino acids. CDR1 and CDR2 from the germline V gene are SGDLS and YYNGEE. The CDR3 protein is CASSGRGLAGVETQYF. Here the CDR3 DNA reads TGTGCCAGCAGCGGCCGGGGACTAGCGGGGGTAGAGACCCAGTACTTC.

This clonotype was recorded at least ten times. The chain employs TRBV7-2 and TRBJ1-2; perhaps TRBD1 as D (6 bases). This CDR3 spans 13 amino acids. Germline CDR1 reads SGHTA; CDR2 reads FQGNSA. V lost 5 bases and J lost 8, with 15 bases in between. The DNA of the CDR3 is TGTGCCAGCAGCGAGTACAGGGAAATCGGCTACACCTTC. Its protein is CASSEYREIGYTF.

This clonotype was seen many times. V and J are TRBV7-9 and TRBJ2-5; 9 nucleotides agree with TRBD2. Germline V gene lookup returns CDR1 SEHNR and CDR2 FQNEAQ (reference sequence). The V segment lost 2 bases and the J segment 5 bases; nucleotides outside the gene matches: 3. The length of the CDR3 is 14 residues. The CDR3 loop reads CASSLSSGVETQYF. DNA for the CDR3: TGTGCCAGCAGCTTATCTAGCGGGGTGGAGACCCAGTACTTC.

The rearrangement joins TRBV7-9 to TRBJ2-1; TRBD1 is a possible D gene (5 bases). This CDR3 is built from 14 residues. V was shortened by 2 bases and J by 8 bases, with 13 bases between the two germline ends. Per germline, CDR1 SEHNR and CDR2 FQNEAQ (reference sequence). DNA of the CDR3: TGTGCCAGCAGCTTACTGGCAGGGTTTGATGAGCAGTTCTTC. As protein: CASSLLAGFDEQFF.

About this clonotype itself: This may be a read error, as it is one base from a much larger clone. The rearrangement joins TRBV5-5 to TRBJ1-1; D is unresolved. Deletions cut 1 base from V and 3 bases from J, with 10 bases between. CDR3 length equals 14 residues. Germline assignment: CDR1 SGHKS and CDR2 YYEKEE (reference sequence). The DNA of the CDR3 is TGTGCCAGCAGCTTGATCACTAAGGACACTGAAGCTTTCTTT. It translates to CASSLITKDTEAFF.

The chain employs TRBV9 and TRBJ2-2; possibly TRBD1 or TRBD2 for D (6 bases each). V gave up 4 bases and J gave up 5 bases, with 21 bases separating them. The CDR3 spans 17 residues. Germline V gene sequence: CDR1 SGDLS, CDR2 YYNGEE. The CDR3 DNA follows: TGTGCCAGCAGCCCCGGTTGGGGGGCTAGCCGTACCGGGGAGCTGTTTTTT. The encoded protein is CASSPGWGASRTGELFF.

Here the CDR3 reads CASSPGTSGGNENSEQFF. The CDR3 nucleotides are TGTGCCAGCAGTCCCGGGACTAGCGGGGGCAACGAAAACAGTGAGCAGTTCTTC. V and J are TRBV12-3 or TRBV12-4 and TRBJ2-1, with 14 bases that match TRBD2. The CDR3 is 18 residues long. Trimming removed 5 bases from V and 9 bases from J; junction bases left unmatched: 15.

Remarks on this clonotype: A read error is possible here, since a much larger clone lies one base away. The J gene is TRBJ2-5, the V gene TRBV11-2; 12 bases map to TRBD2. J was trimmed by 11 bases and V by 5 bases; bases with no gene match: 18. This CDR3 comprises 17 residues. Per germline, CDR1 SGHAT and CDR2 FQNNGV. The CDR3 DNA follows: TGTGCCAGCAGCCAGCTCTCCGGACTAGCGGGGTACAATGAGCAGTACTTC. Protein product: CASSQLSGLAGYNEQYF. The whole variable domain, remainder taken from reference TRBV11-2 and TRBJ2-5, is EAGVAQSPRYKIIEKRQSVAFWCNPISGHATLYWYQQILGQGPKLLIQFQNNGVVDDSQLPKDRFSAERLKGVDSTLKIQPAKLEDSAVYLCASSQLSGLAGYNEQYFGPGTRLLVL.

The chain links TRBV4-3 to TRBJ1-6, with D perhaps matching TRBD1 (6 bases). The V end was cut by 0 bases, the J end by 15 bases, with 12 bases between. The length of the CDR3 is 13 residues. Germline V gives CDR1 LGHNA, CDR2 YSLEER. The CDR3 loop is CASSQDRGGRLHF. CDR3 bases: TGCGCCAGCAGCCAAGATAGAGGGGGACGCCTCCACTTT.

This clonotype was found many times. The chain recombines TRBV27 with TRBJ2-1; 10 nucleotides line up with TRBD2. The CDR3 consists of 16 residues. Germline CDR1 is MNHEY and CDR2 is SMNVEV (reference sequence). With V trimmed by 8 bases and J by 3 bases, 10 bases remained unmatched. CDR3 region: CASLASGGQFYNEQFF. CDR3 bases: TGTGCCAGCTTAGCTAGCGGGGGCCAATTCTACAATGAGCAGTTCTTC.

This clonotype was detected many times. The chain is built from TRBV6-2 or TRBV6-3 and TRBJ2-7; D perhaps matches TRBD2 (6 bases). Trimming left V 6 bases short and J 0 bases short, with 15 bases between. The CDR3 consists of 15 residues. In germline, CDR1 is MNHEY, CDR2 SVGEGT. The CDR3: CASSSGLRSSYEQYF. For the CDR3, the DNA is TGTGCCAGCAGCTCGGGACTGAGGAGCTCCTACGAGCAGTACTTC.

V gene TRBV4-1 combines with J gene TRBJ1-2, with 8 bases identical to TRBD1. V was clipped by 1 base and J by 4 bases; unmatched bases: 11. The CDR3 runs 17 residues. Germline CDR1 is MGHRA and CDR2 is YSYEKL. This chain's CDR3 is CASSQGSGGFIFYGYTF. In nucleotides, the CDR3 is TGCGCCAGCAGCCAAGGGTCAGGGGGCTTCATTTTCTATGGCTACACCTTC.

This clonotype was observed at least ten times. The CDR3 region has the DNA TGTGCCAGCAGCTTGGGGTCCGGCGGGAATGAGCAGTTCTTC. It is translated as CASSLGSGGNEQFF. The chain carries TRBV7-9 and TRBJ2-1; possible D gene TRBD2, 5 bases. Germline CDR1 and CDR2: SEHNR and FQNEAQ (reference sequence). The V end lost 3 bases, the J end lost 7 bases, and 13 bases lay between the germline ends. The CDR3 has 14 residues. Full variable domain (remainder filled in from reference TRBV7-9 and TRBJ2-1): DTGVSQNPRHKITKRGQNVTFRCDPISEHNRLYWYRQTLGQGPEFLTYFQNEAQLEKSRLLSDRFSAERPKGSFSTLEIQRTEQGDSAMYLCASSLGSGGNEQFFGPGTRLTVL.

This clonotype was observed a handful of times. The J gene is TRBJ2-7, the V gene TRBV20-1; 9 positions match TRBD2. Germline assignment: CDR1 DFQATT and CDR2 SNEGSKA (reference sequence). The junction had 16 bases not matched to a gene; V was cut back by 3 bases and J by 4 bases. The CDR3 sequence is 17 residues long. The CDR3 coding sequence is TGCAGTGCTAGGGGAGACGCAATTAGCGGGAGTAGGTACGAGCAGTACTTC. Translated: CSARGDAISGSRYEQYF.

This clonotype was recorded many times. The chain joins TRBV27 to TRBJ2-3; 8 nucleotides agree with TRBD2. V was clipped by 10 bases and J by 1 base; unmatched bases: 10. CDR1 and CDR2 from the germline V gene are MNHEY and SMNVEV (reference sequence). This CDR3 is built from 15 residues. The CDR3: CATRGRGERTDTQYF. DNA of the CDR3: TGTGCCACCCGAGGGCGGGGGGAACGCACAGATACGCAGTATTTT.

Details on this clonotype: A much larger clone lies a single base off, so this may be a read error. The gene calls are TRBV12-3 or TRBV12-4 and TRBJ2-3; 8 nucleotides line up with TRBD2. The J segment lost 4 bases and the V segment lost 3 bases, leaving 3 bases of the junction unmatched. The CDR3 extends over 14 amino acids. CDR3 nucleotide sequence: TGTGCCAGCAGTTTCGGGGGGGGCGCAGATACGCAGTATTTT. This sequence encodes CASSFGGGADTQYF.

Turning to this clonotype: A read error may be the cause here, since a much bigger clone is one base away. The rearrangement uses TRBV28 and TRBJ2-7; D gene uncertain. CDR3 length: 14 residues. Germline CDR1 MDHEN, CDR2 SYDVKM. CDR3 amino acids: CVSSRSLQLYEQYF. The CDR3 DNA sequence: TGTGTCAGCAGCCGGTCCCTGCAACTTTACGAGCAGTACTTC.